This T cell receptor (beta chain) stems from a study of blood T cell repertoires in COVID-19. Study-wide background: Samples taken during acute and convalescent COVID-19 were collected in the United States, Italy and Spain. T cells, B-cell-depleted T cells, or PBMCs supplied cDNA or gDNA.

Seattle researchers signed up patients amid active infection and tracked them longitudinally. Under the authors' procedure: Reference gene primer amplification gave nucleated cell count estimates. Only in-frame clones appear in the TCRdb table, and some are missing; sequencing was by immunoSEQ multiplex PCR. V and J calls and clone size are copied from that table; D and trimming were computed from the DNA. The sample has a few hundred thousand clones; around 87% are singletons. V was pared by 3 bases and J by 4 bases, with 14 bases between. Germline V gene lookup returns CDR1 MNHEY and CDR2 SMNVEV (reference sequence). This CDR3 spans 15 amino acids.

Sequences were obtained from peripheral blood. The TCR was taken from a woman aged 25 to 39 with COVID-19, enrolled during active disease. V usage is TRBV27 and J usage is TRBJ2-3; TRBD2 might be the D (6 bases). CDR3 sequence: CASSFTGELADTQYF. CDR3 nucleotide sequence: TGTGCCAGCAGTTTTACGGGAGAACTGGCAGATACGCAGTATTTT.